These 17 T cell receptor beta chains came from one sample sequenced in a study of T cell responses to AZD1222 COVID-19 vaccine. The data were produced by immunoSEQ multiplex PCR, yet TCRdb's version contains in-frame clones alone and is incomplete. This table has 100,000 to 120,000 clones, 80% to 95% appearing once. Source: peripheral blood, taken 28 days after the second AZD1222 dose. Every receptor here comes from an adult who received the AZD1222 COVID-19 vaccine.

This chain uses TRBV27 with TRBJ1-4; no clear D gene. Germline V gives CDR1 MNHEY, CDR2 SMNVEV (reference sequence). V was pared by 4 bases and J by 5 bases, with 17 bases between. This CDR3 has 16 amino acids. Written as DNA, the CDR3 is TGTGCCAGCAGTTCTTCACGGACGTACGTAAATGAAAAACTGTTTTTT. Its protein is CASSSSRTYVNEKLFF.

V and J are TRBV5-1 and TRBJ2-1; 7 nucleotides match TRBD1. Trimming took 4 bases from V and 9 from J; bases not matched to a gene: 10. Germline V CDR1 and CDR2: SGHRS, YFSETQ. The CDR3 length is 14 residues. The CDR3, as DNA: TGCGCCAGCAGCATTCTACAGGGGTCAGGTGAGCAGTTCTTC. Translation: CASSILQGSGEQFF.

This clone was picked up a small number of times. The chain carries TRBV18 and TRBJ1-2; 8 nucleotides match TRBD1. V was pared by 5 bases and J by 8 bases, with 10 bases of the junction left unmatched. Germline CDR1 and CDR2: KGHSH and LQKENI. The CDR3 runs 14 residues. The CDR3: CASSTTVQGEGYTF. The DNA for the CDR3 is TGTGCCAGCTCAACAACGGTACAGGGGGAGGGCTACACCTTC.

This chain connects TRBV3-1 (or the pseudogene TRBV3-2) to TRBJ1-1, with a possible D match to TRBD1 (5 bases). Trimming stripped 1 base from V and 4 bases from J, with 7 bases between. The germline V gene encodes CDR1 LGHDT and CDR2 YNNKEL (reference sequence). There are 13 residues in the CDR3. CDR3 protein: CASSQGGVTEAFF. As DNA, the CDR3 is TGTGCCAGCAGCCAAGGGGGGGTCACTGAAGCTTTCTTT.

This rearrangement joins TRBV7-9 to TRBJ2-7; unclear D gene. The CDR3 runs 16 residues. CDR1 and CDR2 (germline): SEHNR, FQNEAQ (reference sequence). V lost 2 bases and J 2 bases, leaving 16 bases between the germline ends. CDR3 coding DNA: TGTGCCAGCAGCTTATGGCAGGATAGTTCCGCCTACGAGCAGTACTTC. It codes for CASSLWQDSSAYEQYF.

CDR3 coding DNA: TGTGCCAGCAGCCCCGAGTTAAATGAGCAGTTCTTC. Encoded protein: CASSPELNEQFF. The rearrangement uses TRBV9 and TRBJ2-1, with D uncertain. Trimming cost V 4 bases and J 7 bases, with 9 bases left between them. CDR3 length equals 12 residues. Germline V gene data show CDR1 as SGDLS and CDR2 as YYNGEE.

There are a few counts of this clone. V usage is TRBV2 and J usage is TRBJ2-1; D possibly uses TRBD1 or TRBD2 (5 bases each). This CDR3 has 16 residues. Trimming pared 8 bases from V and 1 base from J, leaving 18 bases between. Germline V gene data show CDR1 as SNHLY and CDR2 as FYNNEI. The CDR3 here is CASGGGDRRSYNEQFF. CDR3 sequence (DNA): TGTGCCAGCGGAGGTGGGGACCGGCGGTCCTACAATGAGCAGTTCTTC.

The chain employs TRBV6-5 and TRBJ2-1; D is undetermined. Trimming took 7 bases from V and 2 from J, leaving 9 bases between them. The CDR3 is made up of 13 amino acids. The germline V gene encodes CDR1 MNHEY and CDR2 SVGAGI. DNA of the CDR3: TGTGCCAGCATCTCAGAGACCTACAATGAGCAGTTCTTC. Protein: CASISETYNEQFF.

This clone was counted a single time. The chain joins TRBV5-6 to TRBJ1-1; unclear D gene. V lost 5 bases and J 7 bases, leaving 9 bases between the germline ends. Germline V gene lookup returns CDR1 SGHDT and CDR2 YYEEEE. The CDR3 consists of 11 residues. The CDR3 nucleotides are TGTGCCAGCAGTTCACAGATTGAAGCTTTCTTT. Its protein is CASSSQIEAFF. Full variable domain (outside the CDR3, taken from reference TRBV5-6 and TRBJ1-1): DAGVTQSPTHLIKTRGQQVTLRCSPKSGHDTVSWYQQALGQGPQFIFQYYEEEERQRGNFPDRFSGHQFPNYSSELNVNALLLGDSALYLCASSSQIEAFFGQGTRLTVV.

The chain uses TRBV6-4 and TRBJ1-1; no clear D. Trimming took off 1 base at V and 5 bases at J, with 11 bases between the two ends. Germline loops: CDR1 MRHNA, CDR2 SNTAGT. The CDR3 totals 14 residues. Here the CDR3 DNA reads TGTGCCAGCAGTGACTGGGCGGGCAGGACTGAAGCTTTCTTT. Translated: CASSDWAGRTEAFF.

This clone was detected a few times. The chain uses TRBV7-2 and TRBJ2-3; 10 bases agree with TRBD2. Germline lookup yields CDR1 SGHTA and CDR2 FQGNSA. The CDR3 consists of 13 residues. With V trimmed by 7 bases and J by 6 bases, 4 bases remained unmatched. The chain's CDR3 is CASTSGGWDTQYF. Written as DNA, the CDR3 is TGTGCCAGCACTAGCGGGGGTTGGGATACGCAGTATTTT.

V usage is TRBV6-5 and J usage is TRBJ1-3, with a tentative D call TRBD1 (5 bases). V lost 0 bases, J lost 2 bases, and 8 bases lay in between. Germline assignment: CDR1 MNHEY and CDR2 SVGAGI. CDR3 length equals 15 residues. The CDR3 DNA reads as TGTGCCAGCAGTTACTCGCAGGGAGCTGGAAACACCATATATTTT. It yields the protein CASSYSQGAGNTIYF.

The rearrangement uses TRBV5-1 and TRBJ2-7; 11 bases are shared with TRBD2. V lost 0 bases and J lost 5; bases outside the gene matches: 4. Germline-derived CDR1 and CDR2 are SGHRS and YFSETQ. This CDR3 comprises 15 residues. DNA of the CDR3: TGCGCCAGCAGCTTGGTCCTAGCGGGGGGCCACGAGCAGTACTTC. It encodes CASSLVLAGGHEQYF.

This clone has a handful of counts. The chain links TRBV5-1 to TRBJ1-1, with 9 bases fitting TRBD1. Germline lookup yields CDR1 SGHRS and CDR2 YFSETQ. The trim removed 4 bases at V and 5 bases at J, leaving 9 bases unmatched. The CDR3 is 15 amino acids. CDR3: CASSLPQGAGTEAFF. In DNA form, the CDR3 reads TGCGCCAGCAGCCTACCACAGGGGGCGGGTACTGAAGCTTTCTTT.

This chain joins TRBV7-8 and TRBJ2-3; D is perhaps TRBD1 (5 bases). The CDR3 length is 12 residues. Germline V lookup: CDR1 SGHVS, CDR2 FQNEAQ. V lost 1 base and J 6 bases, leaving 5 bases between the germline ends. The chain's CDR3 is CASSLEGDTQYF. For the CDR3, the DNA is TGTGCCAGCAGCTTAGAGGGGGATACGCAGTATTTT.

The V and J genes are TRBV6-5 and TRBJ2-7; 15 bases fit TRBD2. After removal of 7 bases from V and 2 bases from J, the junction contained 3 bases not matched to a gene. Germline CDR1 and CDR2: MNHEY and SVGAGI. The CDR3 is 15 amino acids. The CDR3 DNA is TGTGCCAGCATCCGGACTAGCGGGGGGGCCTACGAGCAGTACTTC. It specifies CASIRTSGGAYEQYF.

The chain recombines TRBV4-2 with TRBJ1-5; TRBD1 matches 8 bases. Germline V lookup: CDR1 LGHNA, CDR2 YNFKEQ. V dropped 1 base and J dropped 7; count of bases not matched to a gene: 6. CDR3 length equals 15 residues. As DNA, the CDR3 is TGTGCCAGCAGCCAAGCGGGACAGGCGGAACAGCCCCAGCATTTT. Its translation: CASSQAGQAEQPQHF.